These 8 T cell receptor beta chains originate from one sample sequenced in a study of graft-versus-host responses after intestinal transplantation. Using immunoSEQ multiplex PCR, the repertoire was profiled, and TCRdb retains in-frame clones only, with some absent. The sample carries 9,000 to 13,000 clones, more than 85% recorded once. Source: PBMCs, taken more than 40 days after intestinal transplantation. The source is a human patient who received an intestinal transplant, so some T cells may come from the graft donor.

The rearrangement joins TRBV19 to TRBJ1-6; perhaps TRBD1 as D (6 bases). The V gene lost 5 bases and the J gene lost 2 bases, with 16 bases spanning the gap. CDR1 and CDR2 from the germline V gene are LNHDA and SQIVND (reference sequence). The CDR3 covers 17 residues. The CDR3 region is CASSAGGGRTYNSPLHF. In DNA, the CDR3 is TGTGCCAGTAGTGCCGGGGGGGGCCGGACCTATAATTCACCCCTCCACTTT.

The chain has TRBV5-1 and TRBJ1-1; D remains ambiguous. V was clipped by 4 bases and J by 1 base, with 8 bases between them. Germline CDR1 reads SGHRS; CDR2 reads YFSETQ. The CDR3 has 13 residues. DNA of the CDR3: TGCGCCAGCAGCCGTGGGGAGAACACTGAAGCTTTCTTT. Translated: CASSRGENTEAFF.

The V call is TRBV27, the J call TRBJ2-1; D possibly matches TRBD1 or TRBD2 (6 bases each). This CDR3 has 19 amino acids. CDR1 and CDR2 from the germline V gene are MNHEY and SMNVEV (reference sequence). With 3 bases removed from V and 1 base from J, the gap between germline ends came to 22 bases. The CDR3 sequence is CASSLSGLGGRASYNEQFF. CDR3 DNA sequence: TGTGCCAGCAGTTTGTCGGGGCTAGGGGGGCGGGCATCCTACAATGAGCAGTTCTTC.

This clone has a single count. The CDR3 reads CASSRRPRGIGTTEAFF. CDR3 DNA: TGTGCCAGCAGCAGAAGACCCAGGGGAATTGGGACCACTGAAGCTTTCTTT. The J gene is TRBJ1-1, the V gene TRBV7-2; D may be TRBD1 (6 bases). V was shortened by 5 bases and J by 4 bases, with 23 bases between the two germline ends. CDR1 is SGHTA and CDR2 is FQGNSA in the germline V gene. This CDR3 is built from 17 residues. Full variable domain (missing parts from reference TRBV7-2 and TRBJ1-1): GAGVSQSPSNKVTEKGKDVELRCDPISGHTALYWYRQSLGQGLEFLIYFQGNSAPDKSGLPSDRFSAERTGGSVSTLTIQRTQQEDSAVYLCASSRRPRGIGTTEAFFGQGTRLTVV.

The chain has TRBV11-2 and TRBJ2-7, with D unclear. The V gene lost 1 base and the J gene lost 0 bases, with 7 bases spanning the gap. The germline V gene has CDR1 SGHAT and CDR2 FQNNGV. The CDR3 is 14 residues long. CDR3 loop: CASSLVATSYEQYF. The CDR3 DNA is TGTGCCAGCAGCTTAGTTGCCACCTCCTACGAGCAGTACTTC.

This chain joins TRBV5-1 and TRBJ1-4; 7 bases fit TRBD1. The length of the CDR3 is 14 residues. The V and J ends lost 0 bases and 8 bases, in that order; junction bases with no gene match: 4. Germline V lookup: CDR1 SGHRS, CDR2 YFSETQ. For the CDR3, the DNA is TGCGCCAGCAGCTTGGGGGGACAGCAAGAAAAACTGTTTTTT. Its translation is CASSLGGQQEKLFF. Complete variable domain (other parts from reference TRBV5-1 and TRBJ1-4): KAGVTQTPRYLIKTRGQQVTLSCSPISGHRSVSWYQQTPGQGLQFLFEYFSETQRNKGNFPGRFSGRQFSNSRSEMNVSTLELGDSALYLCASSLGGQQEKLFFGSGTQLSVL.

This clone was detected only a few times. V gene TRBV21-1 combines with J gene TRBJ1-2; TRBD1 is the table's D call, not checked against the DNA. TRBV21-1 is annotated as a pseudogene. The CDR3 extends over 14 amino acids. The CDR3 loop is CASSKHRIVYGYTF. CDR3 DNA sequence: TGTGCCAGCAGCAAACACAGGATCGTCTATGGCTACACCTTC.

This clone was recorded only once. V gene TRBV6-6 combines with J gene TRBJ1-2, with D hard to call. The CDR3 is made up of 10 amino acids. V was cut by 6 bases and J by 4 bases, with 3 bases left in between. Germline loops: CDR1 MNHNY, CDR2 SVGAGI (reference sequence). CDR3 nucleotides: TGTGCCAGCAGCCGCTATGGCTACACCTTC. Encoded protein: CASSRYGYTF.